This TCR beta chain originates from a study of identifying expanded T cells in peripheral blood. Profiled with immunoSEQ multiplex PCR; TCRdb holds only in-frame clones, not every one. The sample has under 95,000 clones; 70% to 90% are singletons. Study-wide findings and caveats: Variance in clone template counts between roughly 2-week samples significantly increased with total template count across all healthy donors.

As for this clone: The antigen is not known.

The germline V and J ends were trimmed by 2 bases and 3 bases, with 8 bases remaining between them. The CDR3 covers 13 residues. The V gene's germline CDR1 is MNHEY and CDR2 SVGAGI. Collection occurred without any documented infections or immune events in donors. The V gene is TRBV6-5, the J gene TRBJ2-7; no clear D. The TCR comes from a person between 18 and 75 years old in good health. The sample was blood. CDR3 DNA sequence: TGTGCCAGCAGTTACGTAGGGTTCTACGAGCAGTACTTC. Encoded protein: CASSYVGFYEQYF.